This T cell receptor (beta chain) is from a study of blood T cell repertoires in COVID-19. The wider study: COVID-19 samples, acute and convalescent, were from the United States, Italy and Spain. The cDNA or gDNA used as material had been derived from T cells, B-cell-depleted T cells, or PBMCs.

Study processing details: Quantification of nucleated cells was approximated via reference gene primer amplification. TCRdb's table, derived via immunoSEQ multiplex PCR, lists solely in-frame clones and lacks some. That table furnishes V, J and clone size, whereas the DNA furnished D and trimming. The sample lists more than 95,000 clones, around 90% occurring once. This clonotype was obtained from a woman aged 55-70 years with acute or convalescent COVID-19. Sequencing was done on a sample of peripheral blood.

The CDR3 sequence: CSASRSGTANTGRGYTF. The CDR3 nucleotides are TGCAGTGCTAGTAGGTCCGGGACAGCGAACACCGGAAGGGGCTACACCTTC. The chain is built from TRBV20-1 and TRBJ1-2; 7 nucleotides align to TRBD1. V lost 3 bases and J lost 8; bases outside the gene matches: 21. Germline CDR1 reads DFQATT; CDR2 reads SNEGSKA (reference sequence). The CDR3 totals 17 residues.